A single sample gave rise to the 12 T cell receptor beta chains below, sequenced in a study of shared clonotypes between healthy human individuals. Profiling relied on immunoSEQ multiplex PCR, and the TCRdb table lists in-frame clones only, not all of them. The sample has 2 million to 2.5 million clones; approximately 94% are singletons. CD45RO negativity and positive selection for CCR7 defined naive CD8 cells, a population that excluded terminally differentiated effector memory CD45RA+ cells. The material sequenced was naive CD8+ T cells sorted from blood. The origin of the receptors is a man aged 18 to 35 in good health.

The rearrangement uses TRBV27 and TRBJ2-6; TRBD2 aligns across 11 bases. The CDR3 is 22 residues long. CDR1 and CDR2 from the germline V gene are MNHEY and SMNVEV (reference sequence). V was clipped by 6 bases and J by 2 bases; unmatched bases: 21. Here the CDR3 DNA reads TGTGCCAGCAGCCCTCTTTCTCTAGCGGGGGGTGCCCCGGGACCTGGGGCCAACGTCCTGACTTTC. Translating gives CASSPLSLAGGAPGPGANVLTF.

The CDR3 loop is CATGGLAGKRDTQYF. The CDR3 DNA reads TGTGCCACGGGTGGACTAGCGGGGAAAAGGGATACGCAGTATTTT. The V gene is TRBV19, the J gene TRBJ2-3; 12 bases fit TRBD2. The germline CDR1 and CDR2 sequences are LNHDA and SQIVND (reference sequence). The V gene end was trimmed by 10 bases and the J gene end by 6 bases; junction bases not matched to a gene: 11. The CDR3 sequence is 15 residues long.

This rearrangement joins TRBV7-9 to TRBJ2-5; D is uncertain. Germline V gene data show CDR1 as SEHNR and CDR2 as FQNEAQ (reference sequence). The CDR3 covers 14 residues. V was clipped by 7 bases and J by 1 base, with 13 bases between them. The CDR3 loop is CASTDLGFQETQYF. The DNA of the CDR3 is TGTGCCAGCACGGACCTGGGATTCCAAGAGACCCAGTACTTC.

This CDR3 reads CASSLVAGGPREQYF. In DNA form, the CDR3 reads TGTGCCAGCAGCTTAGTGGCAGGGGGCCCTCGGGAGCAGTACTTC. The chain is built from TRBV7-8 and TRBJ2-7, with 8 positions matching TRBD1. CDR3 length: 15 amino acids. The J segment lost 7 bases and the V segment lost 1 base, leaving 9 bases of the junction unmatched. Per germline, CDR1 SGHVS and CDR2 FQNEAQ.

The J gene is TRBJ2-7, the V gene TRBV7-9; the D is unclear. The germline V and J ends were trimmed by 1 base and 3 bases, with 10 bases remaining between them. Germline V CDR1 and CDR2: SEHNR, FQNEAQ (reference sequence). The length of the CDR3 is 14 residues. Here the CDR3 DNA reads TGTGCCAGCAGCTTAGACGGGCCCCTCTACGAGCAGTACTTC. Protein sequence: CASSLDGPLYEQYF. Combining the CDR3 with reference TRBV7-9 and TRBJ2-7 gives the whole variable domain DTGVSQNPRHKITKRGQNVTFRCDPISEHNRLYWYRQTLGQGPEFLTYFQNEAQLEKSRLLSDRFSAERPKGSFSTLEIQRTEQGDSAMYLCASSLDGPLYEQYFGPGTRLTVT.

V is TRBV27 and J is TRBJ2-3; possibly TRBD1 or TRBD2 for D (5 bases each). Trimming shortened V by 6 bases and J by 0 bases, and 19 bases separated the two germline ends. From germline, CDR1 is MNHEY and CDR2 SMNVEV (reference sequence). The CDR3 contains 17 residues. In DNA form, the CDR3 reads TGTGCCAGCAGCTGGCTGACCCCGGGACCAAGCACAGATACGCAGTATTTT. Encoded protein: CASSWLTPGPSTDTQYF.

V is TRBV27 and J is TRBJ2-2; maybe TRBD2 (5 bases). Trimming removed 0 bases from V and 5 bases from J, with 10 bases in between. The CDR3 length is 15 residues. Germline loops: CDR1 MNHEY, CDR2 SMNVEV (reference sequence). CDR3 DNA sequence: TGTGCCAGCAGTTTATCGAATGAGGGAACCGGGGAGCTGTTTTTT. This gives the protein CASSLSNEGTGELFF.

The chain recombines TRBV7-8 with TRBJ2-5; D may be TRBD1 or TRBD2 (7 bases each). Trimming cost V 7 bases and J 5 bases, with 26 bases left between them. The CDR3 covers 17 residues. In germline, CDR1 is SGHVS, CDR2 FQNEAQ. CDR3 in amino acids: CASTLPQGGLGDETQYF. The CDR3 DNA reads as TGTGCCAGCACCCTACCCCAGGGGGGGCTTGGGGACGAGACCCAGTACTTC.

The chain couples TRBV29-1 to TRBJ2-1; D possibly corresponds to TRBD2 (5 bases). The CDR3 contains 13 residues. Between the trimmed V and J ends, which lost 6 bases and 6 bases, there was a span of 15 bases. Germline V gene lookup returns CDR1 SQVTM and CDR2 ANQGSEA. Written as DNA, the CDR3 is TGCAGCGTCCCCAACGGGGTCCTCAATGAGCAGTTCTTC. Protein product: CSVPNGVLNEQFF.

The genes are TRBV7-9 and TRBJ2-7; no clear D. The CDR3 is 13 residues long. The germline V gene has CDR1 SEHNR and CDR2 FQNEAQ (reference sequence). The V and J ends lost 0 bases and 2 bases respectively, with 5 bases between them. CDR3: CASSLAFPYEQYF. CDR3 sequence (DNA): TGTGCCAGCAGCTTAGCCTTTCCCTACGAGCAGTACTTC.

J is TRBJ2-7 and V is TRBV4-1, with D perhaps matching TRBD2 (7 bases). From germline, CDR1 is MGHRA and CDR2 YSYEKL. CDR3 size: 12 residues. The V gene lost 1 base and the J gene lost 8 bases, with 9 bases spanning the gap. In DNA form, the CDR3 reads TGCGCCAGCAGCCAAGGGGGGGGCAAGCAGTACTTC. This translates into CASSQGGGKQYF.

This clone was observed a few times. The CDR3 region is CASSDLRVNYGYTF. The DNA of the CDR3 is TGCGCCAGCAGCGACCTTAGGGTTAACTATGGCTACACCTTC. V usage is TRBV10-2 and J usage is TRBJ1-2, with unresolved D. This CDR3 spans 14 amino acids. Germline-derived CDR1 and CDR2 are WSHSY and SAAADI. V shed 6 bases and J shed 1 base, with 12 bases lying between them.